This entry is about one TCR beta chain. Its antigen is undetermined. Germline V gene data show CDR1 as MNHNS and CDR2 as SASEGT. This CDR3 is 15 amino acids long. V lost 4 bases to trimming and J lost 0 bases, with 10 bases between them. This record belongs to a study of CD8 T cells in ankylosing spondylitis. Study outcomes and limitations: What seemed typical of ankylosing spondylitis blood was a TCR beta motif built from about eight highly homologous variants.

TCRdb recomputed calls from the 5' RACE reads with MiXCR, one row per CDR3 protein. The profile shows around 440,000 distinct CDR3 sequences, roughly a sixth of them singletons. The V gene is TRBV6-1, the J gene TRBJ1-3; no firm D call. The clonotype was recovered from a male donor with ankylosing spondylitis. The sequenced material came from blood, either unsorted or a sorted T cell fraction (not recorded which). CDR3 amino acids: CASSGSSGSGNTIYF. CDR3 coding DNA: TGTGCCAGCAGTGGCAGCTCGGGCTCTGGAAACACCATATATTTT.